What follows are 9 T cell receptor beta chains derived from one specimen sequenced in a study of T cell repertoires in cytomegalovirus infection. TCRdb redid the calling of the reads with MiXCR, one entry per CDR3 protein. This sample has 300,000 or so distinct CDR3 sequences, with 8% to 10% found just once. Source material: PBMCs. Source of these receptors: a human donor in good health (CMV status not recorded). Some clones in this sample may be carry-over from other donors' samples.

Ten or more counts support this clonotype. The chain joins TRBV6-2 or TRBV6-3 to TRBJ2-3; TRBD1 aligns across 7 bases. Germline CDR1 and CDR2: MNHEY and SVGEGT. With 6 bases clipped from V and 4 bases from J, the junction kept 13 bases outside the gene matches. The CDR3 length is 16 residues. The CDR3 loop is CASRQRTGQIADTQYF. CDR3 coding DNA: TGTGCCAGCAGGCAAAGGACAGGTCAGATCGCAGATACGCAGTATTTT.

The table lists this clonotype with many counts. The rearrangement joins TRBV24-1 to TRBJ2-1; the match to TRBD2 covers 13 bases. Germline CDR1 KGHDR, CDR2 SFDVKD. Trimming at V came to 4 bases and at J to 5 bases, leaving 13 bases not matched to a gene. CDR3 length: 19 amino acids. Here the CDR3 DNA reads TGTGCCACCAGTGACACCACTAGCGGGGGGGCCTTAGGGGACAATGAGCAGTTCTTC. Amino acid sequence: CATSDTTSGGALGDNEQFF.

DNA for the CDR3: TGTGCCAGCAGCCAAGGGGACAGGGGAGCCTACGAGCAGTACGTC. Its translation: CASSQGDRGAYEQYV. This chain joins TRBV3-1 and TRBJ2-7; the match to TRBD1 covers 10 bases. CDR3 size: 15 residues. With 1 base clipped from V and 2 bases from J, the junction kept 2 bases outside the gene matches. Germline CDR1 and CDR2: LGHDT and YNNKEL (reference sequence).

Only a few counts were recorded for this clonotype. The chain combines TRBV20-1 with TRBJ1-2, with TRBD1 as a possible D gene (6 bases). The CDR3 covers 12 residues. Deletions cut 5 bases from V and 8 bases from J, with 15 bases between. Per germline, CDR1 DFQATT and CDR2 SNEGSKA (reference sequence). The CDR3, as DNA: TGCAGTGCTTACACAGGGAACGGCGGCTACACCTTC. Residues: CSAYTGNGGYTF.

This clonotype was seen many times. The chain recombines TRBV5-5 with TRBJ2-2, with a weak D call TRBD1 (6 bases). The CDR3 is made up of 15 amino acids. V was clipped by 4 bases and J by 2 bases, with 12 bases between them. CDR1 is SGHKS and CDR2 is YYEKEE in the germline V gene (reference sequence). CDR3 region: CASSPGTHNTGELFF. CDR3 nucleotides: TGTGCCAGCAGCCCCGGGACACATAACACCGGGGAGCTGTTTTTT. Drawing the rest from reference TRBV5-5 and TRBJ2-2, the complete variable domain is DAGVTQSPTHLIKTRGQQVTLRCSPISGHKSVSWYQQVLGQGPQFIFQYYEKEERGRGNFPDRFSARQFPNYSSELNVNALLLGDSALYLCASSPGTHNTGELFFGEGSRLTVL.

This clonotype was seen many times. The rearrangement joins TRBV11-2 to TRBJ2-1; D gene uncertain. Trimming took off 5 bases at V and 4 bases at J, with 18 bases between the two ends. This CDR3 comprises 16 residues. Germline V gene sequence: CDR1 SGHAT, CDR2 FQNNGV. The CDR3 bases are TGTGCCAGCAGCCTCCCGCCCGGGCTACCGTACAATGAGCAGTTCTTC. It is translated as CASSLPPGLPYNEQFF.

This clonotype has at least ten counts. The chain carries TRBV7-8 and TRBJ2-5; 13 bases fit TRBD2. J was trimmed by 5 bases and V by 1 base; bases with no gene match: 7. The CDR3 contains 17 residues. Looked up from germline, CDR1 is SGHVS and CDR2 is FQNEAQ. The DNA for the CDR3 is TGTGCCAGCAGCTTAGTAATCTCGACTAGCGGGGGGGAGACCCAGTACTTC. It encodes CASSLVISTSGGETQYF. Combining the CDR3 with reference TRBV7-8 and TRBJ2-5 gives the whole variable domain GAGVSQSPRYKVAKRGQDVALRCDPISGHVSLFWYQQALGQGPEFLTYFQNEAQLDKSGLPSDRFFAERPEGSVSTLKIQRTQQEDSAVYLCASSLVISTSGGETQYFGPGTRLLVL.

This clonotype showed up many times. CDR3 bases: TGTGCCAGCAGTCCCCCGACTGACACCGGGGAGCTGTTTTTT. Protein: CASSPPTDTGELFF. The chain combines TRBV2 with TRBJ2-2, with no clear D. V lost 5 bases, J lost 3 bases, and 10 bases lay in between. Germline CDR1 reads SNHLY; CDR2 reads FYNNEI. This CDR3 spans 14 amino acids.

In this sample, this clonotype turned up a few times. Here the CDR3 DNA reads TGTGCCAGCAGCTCTACGGGACTAGCGGGGGAGTCTAGCACAGATACGCAGTATTTT. It encodes CASSSTGLAGESSTDTQYF. The chain uses TRBV13 and TRBJ2-3, with TRBD2 matching 14 bases. The V and J ends lost 4 bases and 0 bases, in that order; junction bases with no gene match: 9. CDR1 is PRHDT and CDR2 is FYEKMQ in the germline V gene (reference sequence). The CDR3 has 19 residues.